Listed here is a single T cell receptor beta chain. The antigen is undetermined. This entry comes from a study of beta chain features in type 1 diabetes. Study-level findings and limits: All four CD4+ subsets of Type 1 diabetes patients contained TCRB CDR3s that were moderately but significantly shorter.

It was one heparinised blood draw, averaging around 120 mL, that each donor gave. The V gene's germline CDR1 is SNHLY and CDR2 FYNNEI. J was trimmed by 1 base and V by 4 bases; bases with no gene match: 9. The CDR3 is made up of 18 amino acids. Expressed TCRB transcripts were sequenced because the entire RNA isolate underwent reverse transcription. Regulatory, naive and central memory T cell samples averaged roughly 3.5 million reads. Repertoires were generated with immunoSEQ multiplex PCR, while TCRdb's copy carries only in-frame clones and drops some. The sample records over 25,000 clones, around three fifths being singletons.

The specimen was Tregs from blood. This receptor was obtained from a woman younger than 30 with type 1 diabetes. The chain joins TRBV2 to TRBJ2-6, with TRBD1 matching 8 bases. CDR3 amino acids: CASSGSGTGTSGANVLTF. The CDR3, as DNA: TGTGCCAGCAGTGGATCCGGGACAGGAACTTCTGGGGCCAACGTCCTGACTTTC.